The source of this TCR beta chain is a study of T cells expressing NK-cell markers. Across the study: All TCR beta repertoires analysed originated from sorted CD3+CD56+NKG2C+, CD3+CD56+NKG2C- and CD3+CD56-NKG2C+ T cells. Eight donors were sequenced, seven testing HCMV-seropositive and one testing seronegative.

The germline V gene has CDR1 MGHRA and CDR2 YSYEKL. The CDR3 has 15 residues. As the method of synthesis, 5'RACE template switching with UMIs yielded TCR beta cDNA. TCRdb re-called the 5' RACE reads; one entry per CDR3 protein, DNA not given. The sample's table shows some 140,000 distinct CDR3 sequences. The sequence derives from a woman aged 50 to 60 in good health. The chain recombines TRBV4-1 with TRBJ2-1; TCRdb calls TRBD2, which cannot be checked without DNA. The specimen was blood T cells: a sorted CD56 or NKG2C T cell subset, CD4+ or CD8+ T cells, or bulk PBMC T cells (not recorded which). The CDR3 loop is CASSQGAGTSGEQFF.